Here is one T cell receptor (beta chain) with its context. Its antigen has not been determined. Base qualities are missing; no much larger clone stands one base away. TCRbeta CDR3 regions were amplified from genomic DNA using the immunoSEQ Assay, a bias-controlled multiplex PCR. The study's own analysis went as follows. Within the assay, amplification of reference gene primers was used to estimate how many nucleated cells each sample contained. Sequence reads were collapsed and filtered to measure the absolute abundance of every unique TCRbeta CDR3 rearrangement. For each sample, productive Simpson clonality was calculated as the square root of Simpson's diversity index across productive rearrangements. What TCRdb holds here is the immuneACCESS table cut down to in-frame rearrangements. Part of the clones is not present; checked against another copy, under half of the missing clones reflect an unresolved V gene, and the others are unexplained. V and J calls and clone size are copied from that table; D and trimming were computed from the DNA. Within this sample are about 100,000 clones, with just under 85% of them counted one time only. The ten most abundant clones make up 13% of the sample.

The data derive from a study of blood T cell repertoires in COVID-19 (dated by TCRdb to the early 2020s). Study-wide context: Collaborator samples came from the United States, Italy and Spain and covered acute and convalescent phases of COVID-19. The prospective study material was composed of cDNA or gDNA derived from T cells, B-cell-depleted T cells, or PBMCs. Subjects who had been exposed to COVID-19, were actively infected with it, or had recovered from it provided the deeply sampled blood TCRbeta repertoires that made up the dataset. The repertoires were released in a freely available public database meant as a resource for research on the immune response to SARS-CoV-2. Samples were obtained from the ongoing ImmuneRACE study (first 160 participants) and from 1,254 subjects provided by 6 global collaborators. Nearly every sample came with metadata listing a de-identified subject ID, COVID-19 status, age in years and sex. Where available, HLA class I and class II types were taken from metadata supplied by the sample provider and were not determined by assay-based typing. General conclusions and limits of the study: The amount of clinical and demographic metadata varied by source and participant and was provided uncurated.

The collaborating institutions used their own protocols to collect whole blood in K2EDTA tubes. For TCRbeta analysis, collaborators shipped samples in one of three forms: frozen whole blood, isolated PBMCs, or DNA extracted from either of those sample types. Reading the germline V gene (reference sequence) gives CDR1 MNHEY and CDR2 SMNVEV. V loses 2 bases at its end and J loses 7 bases; junction bases beyond the gene matches: 9. Counted from cysteine to phenylalanine, this CDR3 has 17 amino acids. Just the 51-base CDR3 DNA is kept, in frame starting at base 1. The sequenced material came from peripheral blood. The sequence is built from TRBV27 and TRBJ1-6; 9 central bases correspond to TRBD1. The TCR sequence derives from a man aged 50-60 years with active or convalescent COVID-19. The DNA is TGTGCCAGCAGTTTACCCCCCGGGACAGGGAGAAATTCACCCCTCCACTTT. Its protein product is CASSLPPGTGRNSPLHF.